A single sample is the source of the 27 T cell receptor beta chains below, sequenced in a study of Graves' ophthalmopathy and Graves' hyperthyroidism. TCR beta CDR3 amplification used RNA transcripts. Amplification began with first-round RT-PCR using HTBI primers, then second-round multiplex PCR was performed. TCRdb ran MiXCR on the multiplex PCR reads and lists one entry per CDR3 protein. This repertoire shows 230,000 or so distinct CDR3 sequences, less than 55% found once; its top ten account for less than 50%. The source material was peripheral blood. These receptor sequences come from an adult man with Graves' ophthalmopathy.

This clonotype was observed a few times. This rearrangement joins TRBV5-1 to TRBJ1-6; unclear D gene. Germline CDR1 and CDR2: SGHRS and YFSETQ. Trimming pared 4 bases from V and 7 bases from J, leaving 18 bases between. This CDR3 has 16 amino acids. The CDR3 bases are TGCGCCAGCAGCCCGGTGGGCCTGCATGGGAATTCACCCCTCCACTTT. Translation: CASSPVGLHGNSPLHF.

V gene TRBV15 combines with J gene TRBJ2-7, with TRBD1 matching over 7 bases. V was clipped by 7 bases and J by 5 bases; unmatched bases: 8. Per the germline V gene, CDR1 is LNHNV and CDR2 is YYDKDF (reference sequence). The CDR3 spans 13 residues. The CDR3 sequence is CATNMGTAHEQYF. The CDR3 region has the DNA TGTGCCACCAACATGGGGACAGCCCACGAGCAGTACTTC.

There are a few counts of this clonotype. This chain connects TRBV6-5 to TRBJ1-2, with D possibly TRBD1 on 5 matching bases. The CDR3 covers 15 residues. Deletions cut 5 bases from V and 2 bases from J, with 15 bases between. CDR1 is MNHEY, CDR2 SVGAGI, per germline. Here the CDR3 reads CASSEEGWSNYGYTF. The CDR3 region has the DNA TGTGCCAGCAGTGAGGAGGGGTGGTCCAACTATGGCTACACCTTC.

CDR3 residues: CASSHIRGGSYEQYF. For the CDR3, the DNA is TGTGCCAGCAGCCATATCCGGGGGGGTTCCTACGAGCAGTACTTC. J is TRBJ2-7 and V is TRBV7-9, with 8 bases aligning to TRBD2. The CDR3 extends over 15 amino acids. J lost 1 base, V lost 5 bases, and 7 bases had no gene match. Germline CDR1 and CDR2: SEHNR and FQNEAQ (reference sequence).

This clonotype was observed a few times. J is TRBJ1-5 and V is TRBV6-5, with D maybe TRBD1 (5 bases). Trimming stripped 3 bases from V and 5 bases from J, with 11 bases between. Germline V gene data show CDR1 as MNHEY and CDR2 as SVGAGI. This CDR3 has 14 residues. The CDR3 here is CASSYGDGYQPQHF. In DNA, the CDR3 is TGTGCCAGCAGTTATGGGGACGGCTATCAGCCCCAGCATTTT.

To note about this clonotype: A much larger clone lies one base from this, so it may be a read error. This chain connects TRBV10-3 to TRBJ1-5, with D unresolved. The CDR3 spans 13 residues. V was trimmed by 2 bases and J by 7 bases, leaving 9 bases between them. The V gene's germline CDR1 is ENHRY and CDR2 SYGVKD. The CDR3 here is CAISEREGQPQHF. DNA of the CDR3: TGTGCCATCAGTGAGAGGGAGGGCCAGCCCCAGCATTTT.

V is TRBV29-1 and J is TRBJ1-3; D not certain. This CDR3 contains 12 residues. CDR1 and CDR2 (germline): SQVTM, ANQGSEA. Trimming shortened V by 4 bases and J by 1 base, and 5 bases separated the two germline ends. As DNA, the CDR3 is TGCAGCGTTGTGGTATCTGGAAACACCATATATTTT. Amino acid sequence: CSVVVSGNTIYF.

The J gene is TRBJ1-6, the V gene TRBV20-1; no clear D. The CDR3 spans 13 residues. Trimming removed 7 bases at V and 8 bases at J, with 15 bases between. The germline V gene has CDR1 DFQATT and CDR2 SNEGSKA (reference sequence). The chain's CDR3 is CSVPGFLDSPLHF. CDR3 nucleotides: TGCAGTGTTCCGGGATTCTTGGATTCACCCCTCCACTTT.

The chain links TRBV9 to TRBJ2-7; D may be TRBD2 (6 bases). This CDR3 comprises 17 residues. Trimming removed 4 bases at V and 5 bases at J, with 25 bases between. The V gene's germline CDR1 is SGDLS and CDR2 YYNGEE. CDR3 DNA: TGTGCCAGCAGCCAGGAGGGTGGATGGCGGGATAGCGACGAGCAGTACTTC. As protein: CASSQEGGWRDSDEQYF.

V usage is TRBV28 and J usage is TRBJ2-7; D gene uncertain. Trimming shortened V by 7 bases and J by 8 bases, and 15 bases separated the two germline ends. Germline-derived CDR1 and CDR2 are MDHEN and SYDVKM. The CDR3 spans 12 residues. CDR3 residues: CASTPSQWQQYF. The CDR3, as DNA: TGTGCCAGCACCCCATCCCAATGGCAGCAGTACTTC.

This clonotype was observed many times. The rearrangement links TRBV15 to TRBJ1-6; D possibly corresponds to TRBD1 (5 bases). CDR1 is LNHNV, CDR2 YYDKDF, per germline (reference sequence). Trimming took 1 base from V and 6 from J, leaving 16 bases between them. The CDR3 runs 17 residues. DNA for the CDR3: TGTGCCACCAGCAGAGGTCGGGACCTGGGGCTTAATTCACCCCTCCACTTT. Translated: CATSRGRDLGLNSPLHF.

The chain is built from TRBV7-9 and TRBJ2-5, with unresolved D. Germline CDR1 reads SEHNR; CDR2 reads FQNEAQ (reference sequence). The CDR3 is made up of 13 amino acids. V lost 6 bases to trimming and J lost 7 bases, with 15 bases between them. The CDR3, as DNA: TGTGCCAGCAGTTTGCCCAGATCAGCGACCCAGTACTTC. Its protein product is CASSLPRSATQYF.

This rearrangement joins TRBV7-9 to TRBJ1-1; D is undetermined. The length of the CDR3 is 15 residues. Germline lookup yields CDR1 SEHNR and CDR2 FQNEAQ (reference sequence). Trimming took 2 bases from V and 0 from J, leaving 10 bases between them. The CDR3 nucleotides read TGTGCCAGCAGCTTAAGAAGGTCCATGAACACTGAAGCTTTCTTT. Translating it yields CASSLRRSMNTEAFF.

This clonotype was found a few times. The V gene is TRBV6-5, the J gene TRBJ2-7; D gene uncertain. The CDR3 runs 12 residues. V lost 2 bases and J 7 bases, leaving 9 bases between the germline ends. The germline gives CDR1 MNHEY, CDR2 SVGAGI. The DNA of the CDR3 is TGTGCCAGCAGTTACGGGCCGCAAGAGCAGTACTTC. Amino acids: CASSYGPQEQYF.

This clonotype has a handful of counts. The chain couples TRBV4-1 to TRBJ2-7; D uncertain. CDR3 length: 13 residues. Trimming took off 1 base at V and 3 bases at J, with 7 bases between the two ends. Germline V CDR1 and CDR2: MGHRA, YSYEKL. CDR3 region: CASSQGINYEQYF. DNA for the CDR3: TGCGCCAGCAGCCAAGGTATTAACTACGAGCAGTACTTC.

This clonotype has only a few counts. This sequence joins TRBV7-8 and TRBJ1-5; D uncertain. The CDR3 extends over 15 amino acids. V lost 5 bases, J lost 4 bases, and 15 bases lay in between. CDR1 is SGHVS and CDR2 is FQNEAQ in the germline V gene. The CDR3 coding sequence is TGTGCCAGCAGCCCTAGCCGGGTTCCAAATCAGCCCCAGCATTTT. Its translation is CASSPSRVPNQPQHF.

CDR3: CSASGTPSSYEQYF. The CDR3 coding sequence is TGCAGTGCCTCCGGGACGCCAAGCTCCTACGAGCAGTACTTC. The V gene is TRBV20-1, the J gene TRBJ2-7; D may correspond to TRBD1 or TRBD2 (5 bases each). The germline V and J ends were trimmed by 6 bases and 0 bases, with 15 bases remaining between them. The germline gives CDR1 DFQATT, CDR2 SNEGSKA (reference sequence). The CDR3 has 14 amino acids.

The DNA of the CDR3 is TGTGCCAGCAGGGTAGACAGGAATGAGCAGTTCTTC. It yields the protein CASRVDRNEQFF. This sequence joins TRBV2 and TRBJ2-7, with D perhaps TRBD1 (6 bases). Judging by the DNA end, TRBJ2-1 fits better; the J call may be wrong. Germline CDR1 SNHLY, CDR2 FYNNEI. The CDR3 spans 12 residues.

The genes are TRBV20-1 and TRBJ1-1, with D unclear. Germline V gene lookup returns CDR1 DFQATT and CDR2 SNEGSKA (reference sequence). V lost 0 bases and J lost 7, with 9 bases in between. The CDR3 is 12 residues long. The DNA for the CDR3 is TGCAGTGCTAGAGAGGTAGCGAGTGAAGCTTTCTTT. It is translated as CSAREVASEAFF.

The rearrangement uses TRBV7-8 and TRBJ2-7; TRBD2 agrees at 7 bases. Germline-derived CDR1 and CDR2 are SGHVS and FQNEAQ. The CDR3 runs 15 residues. The V segment lost 5 bases and the J segment 2 bases; nucleotides outside the gene matches: 9. CDR3 coding DNA: TGTGCCAGCAGCCCAGTGGGGGGAGGGGCCTACGAGCAGTACTTC. Residues: CASSPVGGGAYEQYF.

This clonotype showed up just a few times. The chain uses TRBV20-1 and TRBJ2-5; D tentatively fits TRBD1 or TRBD2 (5 bases each). Germline lookup yields CDR1 DFQATT and CDR2 SNEGSKA (reference sequence). Trimming stripped 4 bases from V and 7 bases from J, with 10 bases between. The CDR3 consists of 11 residues. The CDR3 region has the DNA TGCAGTGCTACGACAGAGGGGACCCAGTACTTC. Residues: CSATTEGTQYF.

This clonotype was detected only a few times. The chain links TRBV10-1 to TRBJ2-2; no definite D call. The V and J ends lost 2 bases and 5 bases respectively, with 9 bases between them. This CDR3 has 14 residues. CDR1 WNHNN and CDR2 SYGVQD come from the germline V gene (reference sequence). The CDR3 DNA follows: TGCGCCAGCAGTGAGGGTGGAGCGACCGGGGAGCTGTTTTTT. Protein: CASSEGGATGELFF.

V usage is TRBV29-1 and J usage is TRBJ1-1, with 7 bases identical to TRBD1. The length of the CDR3 is 13 residues. After removal of 4 bases from V and 3 bases from J, the junction contained 5 bases not matched to a gene. The germline V gene encodes CDR1 SQVTM and CDR2 ANQGSEA. Written as DNA, the CDR3 is TGCAGCGTTGTCAGTACAGGGGACACTGAAGCTTTCTTT. Translating gives CSVVSTGDTEAFF.

This clonotype was counted a few times. The rearrangement links TRBV2 to TRBJ2-1; D remains ambiguous. The CDR3 is made up of 13 amino acids. Germline V lookup: CDR1 SNHLY, CDR2 FYNNEI. V shed 4 bases and J shed 7 bases, with 11 bases lying between them. Here the CDR3 DNA reads TGTGCCAGCAGTGGACGGGTTCGGAATGAGCAGTTCTTC. This encodes CASSGRVRNEQFF.

The J gene is TRBJ1-2, the V gene TRBV29-1; 8 nucleotides match TRBD1. The CDR3 extends over 14 amino acids. J gave up 8 bases and V 0 bases, and 8 bases lay outside the gene matches. Germline V gene data show CDR1 as SQVTM and CDR2 as ANQGSEA. The CDR3 sequence: CSVEDVSPGGGYTF. The CDR3 DNA reads as TGCAGCGTTGAAGATGTATCCCCAGGGGGCGGCTACACCTTC.

The rearrangement uses TRBV5-4 and TRBJ2-1; TRBD1 is a possible D gene (5 bases). Trimming removed 0 bases from V and 5 bases from J, with 12 bases in between. CDR1 and CDR2 (germline): SGHNT, YYREEE (reference sequence). The CDR3 is 15 residues long. The CDR3 loop is CASSLEGLLHNEQFF. CDR3 bases: TGTGCCAGCAGCTTGGAGGGGCTTTTGCACAATGAGCAGTTCTTC.

Comment on this clonotype: Sequence at one end of the junction differs from germline and may be a read error. The V and J genes are TRBV9 and TRBJ1-1, with D perhaps matching TRBD1 (6 bases). The germline CDR1 and CDR2 sequences are SGDLS and YYNGEE. CDR3 size: 13 residues. CDR3 in amino acids: CASSSQPRTEGLF. The CDR3 DNA sequence: TGTGCCAGCAGCTCCCAACCCCGGACAGAGGGGCTCTTT.